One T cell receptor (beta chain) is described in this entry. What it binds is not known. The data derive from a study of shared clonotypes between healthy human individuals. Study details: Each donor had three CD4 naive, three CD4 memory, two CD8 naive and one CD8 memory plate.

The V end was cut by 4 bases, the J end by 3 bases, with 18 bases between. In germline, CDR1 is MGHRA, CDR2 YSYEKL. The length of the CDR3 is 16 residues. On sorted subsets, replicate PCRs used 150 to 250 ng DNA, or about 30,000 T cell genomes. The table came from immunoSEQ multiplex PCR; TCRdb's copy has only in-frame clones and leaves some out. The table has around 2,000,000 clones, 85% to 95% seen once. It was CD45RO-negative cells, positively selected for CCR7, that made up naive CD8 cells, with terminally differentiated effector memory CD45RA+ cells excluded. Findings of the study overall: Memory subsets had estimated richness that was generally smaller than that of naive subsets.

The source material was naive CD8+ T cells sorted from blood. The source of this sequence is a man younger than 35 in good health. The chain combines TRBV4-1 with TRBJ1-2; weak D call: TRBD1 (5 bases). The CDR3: CASSPPGTGFHYGYTF. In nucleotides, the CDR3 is TGCGCCAGCAGCCCCCCAGGCACAGGTTTCCACTATGGCTACACCTTC.